Listed below are T cell receptor beta chains from one sample, sequenced in a study of CD8+CD57+ T cells in acquired aplastic anemia. One entry per CDR3 protein, called by TCRdb with MiXCR from the reads. The sample gives about 200,000 distinct CDR3 sequences, 50% to 70% of which show up once; around 50% is in the top ten. Material: sorted CD4+, CD8+, or CD8+CD57+ T cells (not recorded which) from PBMCs. The receptors come from a human donor with aplastic anemia. Each CDR3 is given with its conserved first and last residue. The D gene is left open where the match is weak. Size tells how often a clone was seen (once, few, many) or the class of an expanded clone, and some rows leave it out.

few	TRBV19	TRBJ2-6	-	CASSTGAGANVLTF	TGTGCCAGTAGTACAGGGGCTGGGGCCAACGTCCTGACTTTC
-	TRBV5-6	TRBJ1-6	TRBD1	CASSPGAGGASSPLHF	TGTGCCAGCAGCCCAGGGGCAGGGGGCGCTTCTTCACCCCTCCACTTT
-	TRBV19	TRBJ1-1	-	CASSMKGDTEAFF	TGTGCCAGTAGTATGAAGGGAGACACTGAAGCTTTCTTT
-	TRBV20-1	TRBJ1-1	-	CSATNMETGNTEAFF	TGCAGTGCTACGAACATGGAAACGGGGAACACTGAAGCTTTCTTT
-	TRBV24-1	TRBJ2-3	TRBD2	CATSDFSSGGAGDTQYF	TGTGCCACCAGTGATTTTTCCAGCGGGGGGGCTGGAGATACGCAGTATTTT
-	TRBV6-6	TRBJ2-5	-	CASSSSGAGAKETQYF	TGTGCCAGCAGTAGCTCGGGGGCGGGAGCCAAAGAGACCCAGTACTTC
few	TRBV5-1	TRBJ2-2	TRBD1	CASSGDRGDTGELFF	TGCGCCAGCAGCGGGGACAGGGGAGACACCGGGGAGCTGTTTTTT
-	TRBV6-5	TRBJ1-6	-	CASRPAGTNSPLHF	TGTGCCAGCAGACCTGCCGGGACAAACTCACCCCTCCACTTT
-	TRBV19	TRBJ1-4	-	CASSIHSTSNEKLFF	TGTGCCAGTAGTATTCACAGTACATCAAATGAAAAACTGTTTTTT
-	TRBV10-3	TRBJ2-2	-	CAISEPGLTGELFF	TGTGCCATCAGTGAGCCCGGACTCACCGGGGAGCTGTTTTTT
many	TRBV7-8	TRBJ2-1	-	CASSPTSTSYNEQFF	TGTGCCAGCAGCCCTACTTCCACCTCCTACAATGAGCAGTTCTTC
-	TRBV12-3/TRBV12-4	TRBJ2-7	TRBD1	CASSSSDRVYEQYF	TGTGCCAGCAGTTCATCGGACAGGGTGTACGAGCAGTACTTC
-	TRBV14	TRBJ2-7	-	CASSQLQGFYEQYF	TGTGCCAGCAGCCAACTACAGGGATTCTACGAGCAGTACTTC
once	TRBV10-3	TRBJ2-7	-	CASTERGLSSEQYF	TGTGCCAGCACCGAAAGAGGGTTATCTTCAGAGCAGTACTTC